The 20 T cell receptor beta chains below come from one sample, sequenced in a study of T-cell memory formation after mild COVID-19. In TCRdb, the 5' RACE reads were re-called with MiXCR into one record per CDR3 protein. The data contain about 470,000 distinct CDR3 sequences, roughly 25% of them singletons. Sequenced material: PBMCs or a T cell subset sorted from them (not recorded which). The source is an adult woman who had mild COVID-19 (a few samples of this study predate the infection). Cell type and time point are not known.

This clonotype was counted a few times. The rearrangement uses TRBV18 and TRBJ1-1, with a possible D match to TRBD1 (6 bases). Germline-derived CDR1 and CDR2 are KGHSH and LQKENI. V lost 4 bases and J lost 10, with 16 bases in between. The CDR3 is 13 residues long. As DNA, the CDR3 is TGTGCCAGCTCACTGGGACAAAGCGAACGAGCTTTCTTT. Translation: CASSLGQSERAFF. Using reference TRBV18 and TRBJ1-1 for the parts outside the CDR3, the full variable domain is NAGVMQNPRHLVRRRGQEARLRCSPMKGHSHVYWYRQLPEEGLKFMVYLQKENIIDESGMPKERFSAEFPKEGPSILRIQQVVRGDSAAYFCASSLGQSERAFFGQGTRLTVV.

The CDR3 sequence is CASSLVGIDTQYF. CDR3 nucleotides: TGCGCCAGCAGCTTGGTTGGGATTGATACGCAGTATTTT. V and J are TRBV5-1 and TRBJ2-3; no firm D call. The length of the CDR3 is 13 residues. Per the germline V gene, CDR1 is SGHRS and CDR2 is YFSETQ. Trimming left V 0 bases short and J 6 bases short, with 8 bases between.

This clonotype showed up just a few times. The chain employs TRBV19 and TRBJ1-2, with D perhaps matching TRBD1 (5 bases). In germline, CDR1 is LNHDA, CDR2 SQIVND (reference sequence). Trimming took off 7 bases at V and 2 bases at J, with 17 bases between the two ends. The length of the CDR3 is 15 residues. This chain's CDR3 is CASNNWDSGNYGYTF. The CDR3 nucleotides read TGTGCCAGTAACAACTGGGACTCGGGGAACTATGGCTACACCTTC.

The V and J genes are TRBV4-3 and TRBJ1-2, with a weak D call TRBD1 (5 bases). V lost 1 base to trimming and J lost 3 bases, with 12 bases between them. The germline gives CDR1 LGHNA, CDR2 YSLEER. This CDR3 has 15 residues. This CDR3 is CASSQGTGTHYGYTF. The CDR3, as DNA: TGCGCCAGCAGCCAAGGAACCGGGACCCACTATGGCTACACCTTC.

This clonotype was detected a few times. The rearrangement joins TRBV20-1 to TRBJ2-7; no definite D call. With 2 bases removed from V and 3 bases from J, the gap between germline ends came to 20 bases. Germline V gene data show CDR1 as DFQATT and CDR2 as SNEGSKA (reference sequence). This CDR3 contains 16 residues. The CDR3 loop is CSARSTDGEIVYEQYF. The CDR3 region has the DNA TGCAGTGCTAGATCCACGGACGGCGAGATAGTCTACGAGCAGTACTTC.

This chain uses TRBV10-2 with TRBJ2-1, with 14 bases matching TRBD2. Trimming cost V 4 bases and J 8 bases; bases outside gene matches: 4. The CDR3 has 15 amino acids. The germline V gene has CDR1 WSHSY and CDR2 SAAADI. CDR3 DNA: TGCGCCAGCAGTGCGGGGACTAGCGGGAGCGATGAGCAGTTCTTC. It codes for CASSAGTSGSDEQFF.

The genes are TRBV5-6 and TRBJ2-7; 10 bases map to TRBD2. Germline CDR1 SGHDT, CDR2 YYEEEE. Trimming cost V 3 bases and J 2 bases; bases outside gene matches: 5. The CDR3 has 15 amino acids. Written as DNA, the CDR3 is TGTGCCAGCAGCTCGCTAGCGGGGGCTACCTACGAGCAGTACTTC. It translates to CASSSLAGATYEQYF. Full variable domain (remainder filled in from reference TRBV5-6 and TRBJ2-7): DAGVTQSPTHLIKTRGQQVTLRCSPKSGHDTVSWYQQALGQGPQFIFQYYEEEERQRGNFPDRFSGHQFPNYSSELNVNALLLGDSALYLCASSSLAGATYEQYFGPGTRLTVT.

The chain has TRBV12-3 or TRBV12-4 and TRBJ2-2, with 8 positions matching TRBD2. Losses at the gene ends were 10 bases for V and 7 bases for J; bases not matched to a gene: 8. The CDR3 totals 13 residues. As DNA, the CDR3 is TGTGCCATCCGGGGGGGCCGCGGCGGGGAGCTGTTTTTT. Translating it yields CAIRGGRGGELFF.

The V and J genes are TRBV7-2 and TRBJ2-1; D not certain. This CDR3 contains 14 residues. Germline assignment: CDR1 SGHTA and CDR2 FQGNSA. V was cut by 6 bases and J by 0 bases, with 9 bases left in between. The CDR3 sequence: CASRADSSYNEQFF. In nucleotides, the CDR3 is TGTGCCAGCAGGGCAGATAGCTCCTACAATGAGCAGTTCTTC.

This clonotype was seen more than once but under ten times. The V and J genes are TRBV4-3 and TRBJ2-1; 9 bases are shared with TRBD2. Trimming removed 0 bases from V and 8 bases from J; junction bases left unmatched: 8. Germline V gene data show CDR1 as LGHNA and CDR2 as YSLEER. This CDR3 comprises 16 residues. The CDR3: CASSQEGGGRGDEQFF. DNA of the CDR3: TGCGCCAGCAGCCAAGAGGGTGGCGGGAGGGGGGATGAGCAGTTCTTC.

A few counts support this clonotype. This chain uses TRBV12-3 or TRBV12-4 with TRBJ1-1; D is unclear. This CDR3 comprises 14 residues. The V end was cut by 3 bases, the J end by 0 bases, with 8 bases between. The CDR3 DNA reads TGTGCCAGCAGTTTGGTTCAAGTGAACACTGAAGCTTTCTTT. Its translation: CASSLVQVNTEAFF.

CDR3 protein: CASSLVWTVERGTDTQYF. CDR3 DNA: TGTGCCAGCAGTTTAGTCTGGACAGTCGAGAGGGGCACAGATACGCAGTATTTT. The V and J genes are TRBV12-3 or TRBV12-4 and TRBJ2-3; TRBD1 might be the D (6 bases). The V end lost 1 base, the J end lost 1 base, and 18 bases lay between the germline ends. This CDR3 spans 18 amino acids.

In this sample, this clonotype turned up a few times. The V call is TRBV4-1, the J call TRBJ1-1, with D hard to call. The germline CDR1 and CDR2 sequences are MGHRA and YSYEKL. CDR3 size: 12 residues. The V end was cut by 4 bases, the J end by 8 bases, with 11 bases between. The CDR3 reads CASSPDSVEAFF. In DNA, the CDR3 is TGCGCCAGCAGCCCGGATTCAGTAGAAGCTTTCTTT.

This clonotype was observed a few times. This chain joins TRBV7-9 and TRBJ2-2; D tentatively reads TRBD1 or TRBD2 (6 bases each). Looked up from germline, CDR1 is SEHNR and CDR2 is FQNEAQ (reference sequence). This CDR3 has 17 residues. Trimming left V 8 bases short and J 5 bases short, with 24 bases between. Written as DNA, the CDR3 is TGTGCCAGCGGCCCGGTGGTGTCAAGGGGGGATACCGGGGAGCTGTTTTTT. Translation: CASGPVVSRGDTGELFF.

V usage is TRBV5-6 and J usage is TRBJ2-2; D gene ambiguous. This CDR3 has 16 residues. Between the trimmed V and J ends, which lost 0 bases and 6 bases, there was a span of 15 bases. Looked up from germline, CDR1 is SGHDT and CDR2 is YYEEEE. CDR3 DNA sequence: TGTGCCAGCAGCTTGGAAGGTAGCCGATGGTCCGGGGAGCTGTTTTTT. It specifies CASSLEGSRWSGELFF. The complete variable domain, with remaining parts taken from reference TRBV5-6 and TRBJ2-2, reads DAGVTQSPTHLIKTRGQQVTLRCSPKSGHDTVSWYQQALGQGPQFIFQYYEEEERQRGNFPDRFSGHQFPNYSSELNVNALLLGDSALYLCASSLEGSRWSGELFFGEGSRLTVL.

V is TRBV9 and J is TRBJ1-3; 7 nucleotides agree with TRBD1. The trim removed 0 bases at V and 0 bases at J, leaving 6 bases unmatched. Germline V gives CDR1 SGDLS, CDR2 YYNGEE. The CDR3 has 17 amino acids. CDR3 sequence (DNA): TGTGCCAGCAGCGTAGGGACAGGCTCCTTCTCTGGAAACACCATATATTTT. It yields the protein CASSVGTGSFSGNTIYF.

The genes are TRBV20-1 and TRBJ1-5, with D unresolved. V was pared by 7 bases and J by 6 bases, with 4 bases between. The CDR3 is made up of 9 amino acids. The V gene's germline CDR1 is DFQATT and CDR2 SNEGSKA (reference sequence). CDR3 DNA sequence: TGCAGTGTTAGTCAGCCCCAGCATTTT. This gives the protein CSVSQPQHF.

J is TRBJ2-1 and V is TRBV5-4; D is unclear. V lost 3 bases and J lost 7, with 14 bases in between. This CDR3 comprises 14 residues. Germline lookup yields CDR1 SGHNT and CDR2 YYREEE (reference sequence). The CDR3 nucleotides read TGTGCCAGCAGCTCTGTTTTGGGTAGGAATGAGCAGTTCTTC. Its protein product is CASSSVLGRNEQFF.

This clonotype was counted a few times. V usage is TRBV12-3 or TRBV12-4 and J usage is TRBJ1-5; no reliable D call. V lost 1 base, J lost 4 bases, and 8 bases lay in between. The CDR3 covers 14 residues. CDR3 residues: CASSLGQANQPQHF. The DNA for the CDR3 is TGTGCCAGCAGTTTAGGGCAGGCTAATCAGCCCCAGCATTTT.

This clonotype occurred a few times. The gene calls are TRBV20-1 and TRBJ2-1; the match to TRBD2 covers 7 bases. V was clipped by 3 bases and J by 0 bases; unmatched bases: 5. The CDR3 has 15 residues. The germline gives CDR1 DFQATT, CDR2 SNEGSKA (reference sequence). The CDR3 protein is CSARGREDSYNEQFF. CDR3 in DNA: TGCAGTGCTAGGGGTCGGGAGGACTCCTACAATGAGCAGTTCTTC.